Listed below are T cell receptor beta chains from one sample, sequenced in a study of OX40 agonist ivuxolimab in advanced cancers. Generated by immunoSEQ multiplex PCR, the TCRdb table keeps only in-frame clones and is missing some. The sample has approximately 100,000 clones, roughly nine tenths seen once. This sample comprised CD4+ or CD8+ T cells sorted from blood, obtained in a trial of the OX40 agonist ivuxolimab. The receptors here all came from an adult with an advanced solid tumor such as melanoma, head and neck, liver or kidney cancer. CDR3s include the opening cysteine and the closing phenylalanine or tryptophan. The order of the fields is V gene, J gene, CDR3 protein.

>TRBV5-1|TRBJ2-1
CASSLTSGGSNSYNEQFF
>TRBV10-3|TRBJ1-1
CAISGGIQSNTEAFF
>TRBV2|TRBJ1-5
CASSDEGGSQPQHF
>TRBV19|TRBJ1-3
CASGTVLPGNTIYF
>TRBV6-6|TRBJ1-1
CASSYSLNTEAFF
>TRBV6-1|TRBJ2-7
CASRTRAGSYEQYF
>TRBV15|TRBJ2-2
CATSREGQTNTGELFF
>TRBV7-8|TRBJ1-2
CASSLEGQTYGYTF
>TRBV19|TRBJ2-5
CASSGSAPETQYF
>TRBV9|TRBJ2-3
CASSVAGGAPSTDTQYF
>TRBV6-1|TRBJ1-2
CASINTGTAFGGYTF
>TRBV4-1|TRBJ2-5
CASSPIGLVQETQYF
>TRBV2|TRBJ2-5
CASGTEAQETQYF
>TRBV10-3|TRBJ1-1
CAISESGRVTEAFF
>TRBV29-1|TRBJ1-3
CSVQENTIYF
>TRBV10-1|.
CASSPGSQSSYEQYF
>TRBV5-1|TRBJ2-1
CASSLGRGGAVANEQFF
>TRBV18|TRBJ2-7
CASSSPPFSYEQYF
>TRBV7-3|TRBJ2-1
CASTNPGQGPNEQFF
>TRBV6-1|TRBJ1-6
CASSATFIVINSPLHF
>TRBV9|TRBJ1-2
CASSVAQGGGGGGYGYTF
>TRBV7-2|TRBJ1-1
CASSLEPGTEAFF
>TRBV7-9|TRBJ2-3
CASSLVGGGAGDTQYF
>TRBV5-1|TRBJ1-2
CASSLGGFNYGYTF